The 26 T cell receptor beta chains presented below share a single source sample, sequenced in a study of Ad26.COV2.S vaccination and SARS-CoV-2 variants. Treatment meaning: some 20 received Ad26.COV2.S at low or high dose, single or two shots; five or six received placebo; per-sample allocation not given. Sampling happened 63 days after the first vaccine or placebo injection. The table came from immunoSEQ multiplex PCR; TCRdb's copy has only in-frame clones and leaves some out. Of about 440,000 clones in the sample, 87% were seen once. Sequencing was performed on peripheral blood, taken in a trial of Ad26.COV2.S vaccine versus placebo. These receptors were obtained from a person between 18 and 60 years old who received the Ad26.COV2.S COVID-19 vaccine or a placebo.

The chain has TRBV6-4 and TRBJ1-1, with a tentative D call TRBD1 (5 bases). CDR3 size: 13 residues. Per the germline V gene, CDR1 is MRHNA and CDR2 is SNTAGT. V lost 4 bases to trimming and J lost 5 bases, with 11 bases between them. The CDR3 loop reads CASSAGGRTEAFF. As DNA, the CDR3 is TGTGCCAGCAGTGCTGGGGGGAGGACTGAAGCTTTCTTT.

Concerning this clone: The sample has other DNA sequences that encode this CDR3 too. This chain joins TRBV5-1 and TRBJ2-3; tentatively, D is TRBD2 (6 bases). V gave up 0 bases and J gave up 1 base, with 12 bases separating them. The CDR3 is made up of 16 amino acids. Germline CDR1 and CDR2: SGHRS and YFSETQ. The CDR3 nucleotides read TGCGCCAGCAGCTTGGGCCTCCCGGGGGGCACAGATACGCAGTATTTT. Protein: CASSLGLPGGTDTQYF.

The CDR3 DNA sequence: TGTGCCAGTAGTATAGACCGGACAGTGGGGTTCGCTGGGGCCAACGTCCTGACTTTC. Protein: CASSIDRTVGFAGANVLTF. The chain recombines TRBV19 with TRBJ2-6, with a tentative D call TRBD1 (6 bases). V was cut by 0 bases and J by 2 bases, with 17 bases left in between. The CDR3 sequence is 19 residues long. CDR1 is LNHDA and CDR2 is SQIVND in the germline V gene (reference sequence). The full variable domain, rest sourced from reference TRBV19 and TRBJ2-6, is DGGITQSPKYLFRKEGQNVTLSCEQNLNHDAMYWYRQDPGQGLRLIYYSQIVNDFQKGDIAEGYSVSREKKESFPLTVTSAQKNPTAFYLCASSIDRTVGFAGANVLTFGAGSRLTVL.

The V gene is TRBV5-4, the J gene TRBJ2-1; D unclear. Between the trimmed V and J ends, which lost 3 bases and 7 bases, there was a span of 11 bases. CDR1 is SGHNT and CDR2 is YYREEE in the germline V gene (reference sequence). The CDR3 runs to 13 residues. CDR3 nucleotides: TGTGCCAGCAGCTCCCAAACACGGAATGAGCAGTTCTTC. Translated: CASSSQTRNEQFF.

V is TRBV28 and J is TRBJ2-2; TRBD1 aligns across 8 bases. CDR1 and CDR2 (germline): MDHEN, SYDVKM. Trimming took 2 bases from V and 6 from J; bases not matched to a gene: 8. The CDR3 totals 16 residues. In nucleotides, the CDR3 is TGTGCCAGCAGTTTAGTGAACCCGACAGGGGCCGGGGAGCTGTTTTTT. Translation gives CASSLVNPTGAGELFF.

The chain uses TRBV2 and TRBJ2-1; a weak D match, TRBD1 (6 bases). Looked up from germline, CDR1 is SNHLY and CDR2 is FYNNEI. V lost 3 bases, J lost 9 bases, and 12 bases lay in between. There are 13 residues in the CDR3. CDR3 sequence: CASSESPRGEQFF. In nucleotides, the CDR3 is TGTGCCAGCAGTGAGTCCCCCAGGGGTGAGCAGTTCTTC.

V and J are TRBV18 and TRBJ2-1, with D perhaps matching TRBD2 (6 bases). This CDR3 has 14 amino acids. V was shortened by 5 bases and J by 4 bases, with 12 bases between the two germline ends. Germline assignment: CDR1 KGHSH and CDR2 LQKENI. This CDR3 reads CASSARRGYNEQFF. The CDR3 nucleotides read TGTGCCAGCTCAGCCCGGAGGGGTTACAATGAGCAGTTCTTC.

The V gene is TRBV27, the J gene TRBJ1-6; 7 bases agree with TRBD1. Germline assignment: CDR1 MNHEY and CDR2 SMNVEV (reference sequence). CDR3 size: 14 residues. V dropped 8 bases and J dropped 5; count of bases not matched to a gene: 6. The CDR3 DNA reads as TGTGCCAGCTGGGGACAGCTCAATAATTCACCCCTCCACTTT. Translated, it gives CASWGQLNNSPLHF.

This clone was seen ten or more times. The chain recombines TRBV19 with TRBJ2-2; D tentatively reads TRBD1 or TRBD2 (5 bases each). This CDR3 contains 15 residues. V was clipped by 3 bases and J by 5 bases, with 13 bases between them. The germline CDR1 and CDR2 sequences are LNHDA and SQIVND (reference sequence). The CDR3 here is CASSIAGTTTGELFF. DNA of the CDR3: TGTGCCAGTAGTATCGCCGGGACCACGACCGGGGAGCTGTTTTTT.

This clone has a single count. This rearrangement joins TRBV7-9 to TRBJ2-5; D not resolved. V lost 6 bases and J 4 bases, leaving 6 bases between the germline ends. The CDR3 spans 11 residues. Germline assignment: CDR1 SEHNR and CDR2 FQNEAQ (reference sequence). CDR3 DNA sequence: TGTGCCAGCAGGGACCGAGAGACCCAGTACTTC. It translates to CASRDRETQYF.

This sequence joins TRBV2 and TRBJ2-2, with 7 nucleotides matching TRBD2. This CDR3 is 14 amino acids long. Unmatched junction bases numbered 8, after V lost 7 bases and J lost 6 bases. Germline V gene lookup returns CDR1 SNHLY and CDR2 FYNNEI. CDR3 protein: CASKGGSNPGELFF. Here the CDR3 DNA reads TGTGCCAGCAAGGGCGGGAGTAACCCCGGGGAGCTGTTTTTT.

The chain is built from TRBV5-6 and TRBJ1-2; D is undetermined. Germline assignment: CDR1 SGHDT and CDR2 YYEEEE. V was pared by 4 bases and J by 6 bases, with 13 bases between. The CDR3 runs 13 residues. The CDR3 DNA is TGTGCCAGCAGCCTCCCCCGCCTTGATGGCTACACCTTC. Translated: CASSLPRLDGYTF.

The V and J genes are TRBV25-1 and TRBJ1-4; TRBD1 might be the D (5 bases). Germline V CDR1 and CDR2: MGHDK, SYGVNS. V dropped 3 bases and J dropped 11 bases, with 22 bases sitting between them. The CDR3 loop spans 16 amino acids. The CDR3 DNA reads TGTGCCAGCAGTGACCCGGGACCGCTACGGGGAGTTAAACTGTTTTTT. The encoded protein is CASSDPGPLRGVKLFF.

J is TRBJ2-7 and V is TRBV28, with D unresolved. Germline CDR1 is MDHEN and CDR2 is SYDVKM. Trimming cost V 7 bases and J 1 base, with 8 bases left between them. This CDR3 is 12 amino acids long. The CDR3 nucleotides are TGTGCCAGCACGAGGCAGTCCTACGAGCAGTACTTC. It encodes CASTRQSYEQYF.

The rearrangement uses TRBV5-1 and TRBJ2-1; no clear D gene. Germline-derived CDR1 and CDR2 are SGHRS and YFSETQ. This CDR3 has 15 amino acids. V lost 0 bases and J 6 bases, leaving 13 bases between the germline ends. Here the CDR3 reads CASSLALQRPNEQFF. The CDR3 nucleotides read TGCGCCAGCAGCTTGGCTTTGCAGCGCCCCAATGAGCAGTTCTTC.

The genes are TRBV7-9 and TRBJ2-7; the D gene is possibly TRBD1 (5 bases). The ends were cut back, 5 bases at V and 1 base at J, with 24 bases in the middle. The CDR3 length is 18 residues. Germline CDR1 and CDR2: SEHNR and FQNEAQ (reference sequence). CDR3 bases: TGTGCCAGCAGCCCCATACAGGCCCTCTCCCGAGGTTCCTACGAGCAGTACTTC. It translates to CASSPIQALSRGSYEQYF.

The chain employs TRBV27 and TRBJ2-3; D perhaps matches TRBD2 (5 bases). This CDR3 has 14 residues. With 3 bases removed from V and 4 bases from J, the gap between germline ends came to 11 bases. CDR1 and CDR2 (germline): MNHEY, SMNVEV (reference sequence). The CDR3 DNA follows: TGTGCCAGCAGTTTTTTAGGAGGAGCAGATACGCAGTATTTT. As protein: CASSFLGGADTQYF.

The V gene is TRBV19, the J gene TRBJ2-1, with 7 positions matching TRBD1. This CDR3 region has 14 residues. Per germline, CDR1 LNHDA and CDR2 SQIVND (reference sequence). V was clipped by 4 bases and J by 7 bases; unmatched bases: 7. CDR3: CASSTTGWGNEQFF. CDR3 DNA sequence: TGTGCCAGTAGTACGACAGGGTGGGGGAATGAGCAGTTCTTC.

This clone is a singleton in its sample. The gene calls are TRBV7-2 and TRBJ2-3; D gene ambiguous. Germline V gene sequence: CDR1 SGHTA, CDR2 FQGNSA. This CDR3 comprises 14 residues. Trimming stripped 5 bases from V and 6 bases from J, with 15 bases between. The CDR3 DNA reads TGTGCCAGCAGCCCCCAGACTTACCTGGATACGCAGTATTTT. This translates into CASSPQTYLDTQYF.

V gene TRBV5-4 combines with J gene TRBJ1-1; D not resolved. This CDR3 has 15 residues. Germline V gene data show CDR1 as SGHNT and CDR2 as YYREEE (reference sequence). V was cut by 4 bases and J by 2 bases, with 15 bases left in between. The CDR3 coding sequence is TGTGCCAGCAGCCTCCAAGGGCCCCCCAACACTGAAGCTTTCTTT. Protein product: CASSLQGPPNTEAFF.

The rearrangement joins TRBV11-3 to TRBJ2-2, with 7 bases identical to TRBD1. There are 15 residues in the CDR3. Germline lookup yields CDR1 SGHNT and CDR2 YENEEA. Trimming cost V 4 bases and J 4 bases; bases outside gene matches: 6. The CDR3 spells CASSSKGAITGELFF. In nucleotides, the CDR3 is TGTGCCAGCAGCTCAAAGGGGGCTATCACCGGGGAGCTGTTTTTT. The whole variable domain, filled in from reference TRBV11-3 and TRBJ2-2, reads EAGVVQSPRYKIIEKKQPVAFWCNPISGHNTLYWYLQNLGQGPELLIRYENEEAVDDSQLPKDRFSAERLKGVDSTLKIQPAELGDSAVYLCASSSKGAITGELFFGEGSRLTVL.

This chain uses TRBV18 with TRBJ2-2, with D possibly matching TRBD2 (5 bases). Trimming shortened V by 3 bases and J by 1 base, and 6 bases separated the two germline ends. Germline V lookup: CDR1 KGHSH, CDR2 LQKENI. CDR3 length: 14 residues. CDR3 amino acids: CASSPEGNTGELFF. The CDR3 DNA is TGTGCCAGCTCACCCGAGGGGAACACCGGGGAGCTGTTTTTT.

This clone was seen once. V is TRBV6-5 and J is TRBJ2-1; D remains ambiguous. V lost 2 bases and J lost 5, with 13 bases in between. The CDR3 runs to 15 residues. The germline V gene has CDR1 MNHEY and CDR2 SVGAGI. CDR3 amino acids: CASSYLSTAHNEQFF. The CDR3 region has the DNA TGTGCCAGCAGTTACCTCTCGACGGCCCACAATGAGCAGTTCTTC.

J is TRBJ2-7 and V is TRBV28; D tentatively reads TRBD1 or TRBD2 (6 bases each). The CDR3 is 12 amino acids. Trimming shortened V by 9 bases and J by 5 bases, and 14 bases separated the two germline ends. Germline CDR1 MDHEN, CDR2 SYDVKM. This CDR3 reads CASRRGVHEQYF. In DNA form, the CDR3 reads TGTGCCAGTAGAAGGGGGGTCCACGAGCAGTACTTC.

This rearrangement joins TRBV11-1 to TRBJ2-7, with D hard to call. Germline CDR1 SGHAT, CDR2 FQDESV (reference sequence). CDR3 length equals 13 residues. Trimming cost V 5 bases and J 0 bases, with 8 bases left between them. Written as DNA, the CDR3 is TGTGCCAGCAGCCCCAGGAGCTCCTACGAGCAGTACTTC. It encodes CASSPRSSYEQYF.

This clone was seen only once. The chain has TRBV18 and TRBJ1-2, with no clear D. The length of the CDR3 is 14 residues. Deletions cut 0 bases from V and 7 bases from J, with 12 bases between. The germline gives CDR1 KGHSH, CDR2 LQKENI. The CDR3, as DNA: TGTGCCAGCTCACCACCGAACTGGCAGATTGGCTACACCTTC. This encodes CASSPPNWQIGYTF.